These 12 T cell receptor beta chains came from one sample sequenced in a study of B cell selection in AIRE deficiency. Method: immunoSEQ multiplex PCR; TCRdb's copy keeps in-frame clones and lacks some. Of roughly 23,000 clones listed, roughly 97% are singletons. CD4+CD127+ cells were sorted as the conventional CD4 T cells. Sequenced sample: conventional CD4+ T cells sorted from PBMCs. The receptors come from a human donor with AIRE deficiency.

The rearrangement joins TRBV5-1 to TRBJ2-6; D remains ambiguous. The CDR3 is 15 residues long. Germline V gene lookup returns CDR1 SGHRS and CDR2 YFSETQ. V dropped 2 bases and J dropped 1 base, with 7 bases sitting between them. This CDR3 is CASSFGTSGANVLTF. The CDR3 DNA reads TGCGCCAGCAGCTTCGGAACTTCTGGGGCCAACGTCCTGACTTTC.

V and J are TRBV28 and TRBJ1-2, with 9 bases identical to TRBD1. The CDR3 covers 13 residues. The germline gives CDR1 MDHEN, CDR2 SYDVKM. The junction had 2 bases not matched to a gene; V was cut back by 2 bases and J by 7 bases. The CDR3 reads CASSLNRGRGYTF. The CDR3 DNA is TGTGCCAGCAGTTTAAACAGGGGGCGTGGCTACACCTTC.

The rearrangement uses TRBV5-1 and TRBJ2-1; D might be TRBD2 (6 bases). V lost 0 bases and J 4 bases, leaving 11 bases between the germline ends. CDR3 length: 15 amino acids. CDR1 is SGHRS and CDR2 is YFSETQ in the germline V gene. CDR3 DNA sequence: TGCGCCAGCAGCTTGGTTCGGGAGCTGTACAATGAGCAGTTCTTC. This gives the protein CASSLVRELYNEQFF.

The chain combines TRBV7-9 with TRBJ1-4; D might be TRBD1 (5 bases). With 5 bases removed from V and 8 bases from J, the gap between germline ends came to 18 bases. The CDR3 has 15 residues. Germline V gives CDR1 SEHNR, CDR2 FQNEAQ (reference sequence). The CDR3 coding sequence is TGTGCCAGCAGCGGTCGTGGGGGAACTTGGGAAAAACTGTTTTTT. Its translation: CASSGRGGTWEKLFF. The full variable domain, in which reference TRBV7-9 and TRBJ1-4 provide the parts outside the CDR3, is DTGVSQNPRHKITKRGQNVTFRCDPISEHNRLYWYRQTLGQGPEFLTYFQNEAQLEKSRLLSDRFSAERPKGSFSTLEIQRTEQGDSAMYLCASSGRGGTWEKLFFGSGTQLSVL.

CDR3 loop: CASSQETVNTEAFF. CDR3 coding DNA: TGCGCCAGCAGCCAAGAGACAGTGAACACTGAAGCTTTCTTT. The chain carries TRBV4-3 and TRBJ1-1; perhaps TRBD1 as D (5 bases). V was clipped by 0 bases and J by 0 bases, with 5 bases between them. Germline lookup yields CDR1 LGHNA and CDR2 YSLEER. CDR3 length equals 14 residues.

The chain has TRBV5-5 and TRBJ1-6; the D is unclear. Germline V gene lookup returns CDR1 SGHKS and CDR2 YYEKEE (reference sequence). This CDR3 comprises 14 residues. Trimming removed 1 base from V and 8 bases from J, with 10 bases in between. CDR3 sequence reads: CASSLPRVDSPLHF. The CDR3 nucleotides read TGTGCCAGCAGCTTGCCCCGGGTGGATTCACCCCTCCACTTT.

The CDR3 is CASSVPGQGNTIYF. The DNA for the CDR3 is TGTGCCAGCAGCGTCCCGGGACAGGGAAACACCATATATTTT. The chain couples TRBV2 to TRBJ1-3; 7 positions agree with TRBD1. This CDR3 comprises 14 residues. With 6 bases clipped from V and 4 bases from J, the junction kept 6 bases outside the gene matches. Germline V lookup: CDR1 SNHLY, CDR2 FYNNEI.

The CDR3 coding sequence is TGCGCCAGCAGCCAGGTCTTAGCGGGAGGAGGGGGTACGCAGTATTTT. Translation: CASSQVLAGGGGTQYF. The J gene is TRBJ2-3, the V gene TRBV4-1; TRBD2 matches at 10 bases. Germline V lookup: CDR1 MGHRA, CDR2 YSYEKL. This CDR3 has 16 amino acids. V lost 3 bases and J lost 8; bases outside the gene matches: 11.

The chain recombines TRBV6-1 with TRBJ1-2, with D maybe TRBD1 (5 bases). The CDR3 length is 15 residues. Germline values: CDR1 MNHNS, CDR2 SASEGT. V gave up 0 bases and J gave up 1 base, with 9 bases separating them. CDR3 amino acids: CASSEAPQGNYGYTF. For the CDR3, the DNA is TGTGCCAGCAGTGAAGCCCCGCAGGGTAACTATGGCTACACCTTC.

As concerns this clone: At the DNA level, this CDR3 is encoded by other sequences in the same sample as well. CDR3 loop: CASSLGQNTEAFF. The CDR3 region has the DNA TGTGCCAGCAGCTTAGGGCAGAACACTGAAGCTTTCTTT. The gene calls are TRBV7-3 and TRBJ1-1; D is undetermined. There are 13 residues in the CDR3. Germline-derived CDR1 and CDR2 are SGHTA and FQGTGA. Trimming took 2 bases from V and 1 from J, leaving 5 bases between them.

The CDR3 reads CSVEDPGTKGQFF. The DNA of the CDR3 is TGCAGCGTTGAAGATCCGGGGACCAAGGGGCAGTTCTTC. V gene TRBV29-1 combines with J gene TRBJ2-1; D may match TRBD1 or TRBD2 (5 bases each). This CDR3 is built from 13 residues. Germline V gives CDR1 SQVTM, CDR2 ANQGSEA. V gave up 0 bases and J gave up 12 bases, with 15 bases separating them.

The chain uses TRBV5-8 and TRBJ1-1, with 8 bases matching TRBD1. The CDR3 consists of 15 residues. Trimming took 4 bases from V and 0 from J; bases not matched to a gene: 5. Germline V gives CDR1 SGHTS, CDR2 YDEGEE. CDR3 amino acids: CASSTGQGMNTEAFF. CDR3 sequence (DNA): TGTGCCAGCAGCACTGGACAGGGAATGAACACTGAAGCTTTCTTT. Full variable domain (remainder filled in from reference TRBV5-8 and TRBJ1-1): EAGVTQSPTHLIKTRGQQATLRCSPISGHTSVYWYQQALGLGLQFLLWYDEGEERNRGNFPPRFSGRQFPNYSSELNVNALELEDSALYLCASSTGQGMNTEAFFGQGTRLTVV.